The sequence of this T cell receptor (beta chain) was determined in a study of T cells after yellow fever vaccination. TCRdb independently ran MiXCR on the 5' RACE reads; one entry per CDR3 protein. The sample records some 150,000 distinct CDR3 sequences, 5% to 8% being singletons. Ten or more counts support this clonotype. Antigen specificity is unknown. The study's findings and limits: Repertoires sorted by FACS could include abundant clonotypes that are contaminants from the bulk population. Post-booster reappearance was seen for most primary-vaccination clones (around 96% CD4, around 88% CD8). The CD4 compartment and the CD8 compartment contained a small share of clonotypes in common.

The starting material was CD4+ T cells sorted from PBMCs, obtained 10 days after the yellow fever booster vaccination. The origin of this receptor is a man aged 25-45 years who received the YFV17D yellow fever vaccine.

The CDR3 reads CASTTTSGKAGELFF. The CDR3 DNA reads as TGCGCCAGCACAACTACTAGCGGGAAGGCCGGGGAGCTGTTTTTT. J is TRBJ2-2 and V is TRBV5-1; 10 bases match TRBD2. The germline V gene encodes CDR1 SGHRS and CDR2 YFSETQ. The CDR3 consists of 15 residues. The V gene end was trimmed by 6 bases and the J gene end by 6 bases; junction bases not matched to a gene: 8.